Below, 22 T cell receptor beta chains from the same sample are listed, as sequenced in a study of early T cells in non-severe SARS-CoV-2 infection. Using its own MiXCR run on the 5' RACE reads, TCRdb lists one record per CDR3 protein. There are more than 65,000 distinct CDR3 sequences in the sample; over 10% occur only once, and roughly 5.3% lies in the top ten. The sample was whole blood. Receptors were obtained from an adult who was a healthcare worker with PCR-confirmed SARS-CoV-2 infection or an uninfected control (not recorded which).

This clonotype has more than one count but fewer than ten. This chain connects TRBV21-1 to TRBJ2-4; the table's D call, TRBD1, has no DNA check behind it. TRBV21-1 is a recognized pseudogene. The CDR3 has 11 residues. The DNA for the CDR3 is TGTGCCAGCAGCAACAGGGAAGTCCAGTACTTC. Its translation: CASSNREVQYF.

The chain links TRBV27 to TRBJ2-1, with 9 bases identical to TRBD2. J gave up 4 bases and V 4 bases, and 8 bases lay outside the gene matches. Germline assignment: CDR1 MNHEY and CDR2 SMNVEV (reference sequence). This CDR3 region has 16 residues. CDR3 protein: CASSSSRGGVYNEQFF. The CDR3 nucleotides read TGTGCCAGCAGTTCCTCCCGCGGGGGGGTTTACAATGAGCAGTTCTTC.

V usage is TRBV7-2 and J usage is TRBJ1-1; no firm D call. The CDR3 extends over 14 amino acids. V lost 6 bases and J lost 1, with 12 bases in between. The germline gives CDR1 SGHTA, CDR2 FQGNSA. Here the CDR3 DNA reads TGTGCCAGCAGTCGGGGATATGCGAACACTGAAGCTTTCTTT. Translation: CASSRGYANTEAFF.

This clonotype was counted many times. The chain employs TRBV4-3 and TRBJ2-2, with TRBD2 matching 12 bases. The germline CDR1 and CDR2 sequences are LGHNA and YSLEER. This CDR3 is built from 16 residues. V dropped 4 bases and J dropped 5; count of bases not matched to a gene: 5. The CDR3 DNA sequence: TGCGCCAGCAGCCCACCTAGCGGGAGGGGTACCGGGGAGCTGTTTTTT. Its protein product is CASSPPSGRGTGELFF.

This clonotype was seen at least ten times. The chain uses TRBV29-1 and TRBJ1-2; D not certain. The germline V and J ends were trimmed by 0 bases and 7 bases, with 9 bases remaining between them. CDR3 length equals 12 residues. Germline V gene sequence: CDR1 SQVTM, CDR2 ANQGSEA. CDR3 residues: CSVEEAGAGYTF. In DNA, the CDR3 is TGCAGCGTTGAAGAGGCGGGTGCTGGCTACACCTTC.

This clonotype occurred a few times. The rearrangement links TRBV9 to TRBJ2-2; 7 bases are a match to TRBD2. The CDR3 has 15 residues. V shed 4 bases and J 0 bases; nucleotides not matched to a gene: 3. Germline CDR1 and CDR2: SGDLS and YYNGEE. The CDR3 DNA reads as TGTGCCAGCAGCCCGACTAGCCCGAACACCGGGGAGCTGTTTTTT. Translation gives CASSPTSPNTGELFF.

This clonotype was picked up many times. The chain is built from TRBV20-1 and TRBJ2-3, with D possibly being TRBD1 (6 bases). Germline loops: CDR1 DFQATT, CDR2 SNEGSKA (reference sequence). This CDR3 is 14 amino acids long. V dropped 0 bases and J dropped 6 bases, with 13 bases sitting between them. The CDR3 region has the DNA TGCAGTGCTAGAGACCCGGGGACACCTGATACGCAGTATTTT. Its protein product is CSARDPGTPDTQYF.

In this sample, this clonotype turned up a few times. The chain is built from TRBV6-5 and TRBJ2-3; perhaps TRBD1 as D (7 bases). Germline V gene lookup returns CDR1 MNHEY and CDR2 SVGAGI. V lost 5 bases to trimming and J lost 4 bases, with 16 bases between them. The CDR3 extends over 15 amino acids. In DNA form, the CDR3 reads TGTGCCAGCAGTCAGGGGGGTAGGAAGGCAGATACGCAGTATTTT. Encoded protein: CASSQGGRKADTQYF.

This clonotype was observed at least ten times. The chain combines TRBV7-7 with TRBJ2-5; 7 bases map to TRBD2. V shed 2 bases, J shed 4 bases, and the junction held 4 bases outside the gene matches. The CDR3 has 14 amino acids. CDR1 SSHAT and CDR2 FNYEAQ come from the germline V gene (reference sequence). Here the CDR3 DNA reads TGTGCCAGCAGCTTACAGGCTAGCGGAGAGACCCAGTACTTC. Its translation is CASSLQASGETQYF. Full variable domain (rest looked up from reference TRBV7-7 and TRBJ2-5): GAGVSQSPRYKVTKRGQDVTLRCDPISSHATLYWYQQALGQGPEFLTYFNYEAQPDKSGLPSDRFSAERPEGSISTLTIQRTEQRDSAMYRCASSLQASGETQYFGPGTRLLVL.

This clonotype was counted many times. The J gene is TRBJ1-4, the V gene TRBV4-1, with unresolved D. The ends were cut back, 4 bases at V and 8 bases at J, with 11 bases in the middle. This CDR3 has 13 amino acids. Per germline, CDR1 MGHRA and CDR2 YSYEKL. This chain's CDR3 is CASSLSTPEKLFF. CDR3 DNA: TGCGCCAGCAGCCTTTCTACTCCCGAAAAACTGTTTTTT.

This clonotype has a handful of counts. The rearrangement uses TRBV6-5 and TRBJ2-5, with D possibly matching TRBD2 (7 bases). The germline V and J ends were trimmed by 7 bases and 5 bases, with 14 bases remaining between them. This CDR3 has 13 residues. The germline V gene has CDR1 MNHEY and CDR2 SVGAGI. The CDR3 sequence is CASTKGGFETQYF. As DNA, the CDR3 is TGTGCCAGCACCAAGGGGGGGTTTGAGACCCAGTACTTC.

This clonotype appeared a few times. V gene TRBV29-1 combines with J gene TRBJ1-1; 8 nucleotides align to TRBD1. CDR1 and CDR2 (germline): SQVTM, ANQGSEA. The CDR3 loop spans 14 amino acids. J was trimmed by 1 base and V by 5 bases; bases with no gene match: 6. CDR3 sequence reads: CSVRRGRGNTEAFF. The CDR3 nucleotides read TGCAGCGTTCGCAGGGGGCGCGGGAACACTGAAGCTTTCTTT.

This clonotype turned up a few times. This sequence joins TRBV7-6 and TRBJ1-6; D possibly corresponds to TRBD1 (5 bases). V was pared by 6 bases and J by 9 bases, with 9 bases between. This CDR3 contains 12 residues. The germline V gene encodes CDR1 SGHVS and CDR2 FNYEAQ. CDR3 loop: CASSLQGSPLHF. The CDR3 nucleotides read TGTGCCAGCAGTCTTCAGGGTTCACCCCTCCACTTT.

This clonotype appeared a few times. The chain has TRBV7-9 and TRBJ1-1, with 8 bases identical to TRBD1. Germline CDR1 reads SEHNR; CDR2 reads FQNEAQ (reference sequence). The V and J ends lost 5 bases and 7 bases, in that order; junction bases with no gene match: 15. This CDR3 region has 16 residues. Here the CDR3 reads CASSTVMGARGREAFF. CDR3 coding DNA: TGTGCCAGCAGCACCGTCATGGGGGCCAGGGGGCGTGAAGCTTTCTTT.

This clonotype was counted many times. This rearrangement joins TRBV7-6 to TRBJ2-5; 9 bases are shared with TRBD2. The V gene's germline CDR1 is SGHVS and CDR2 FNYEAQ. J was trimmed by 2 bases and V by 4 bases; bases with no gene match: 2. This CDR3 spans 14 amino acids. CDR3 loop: CASSSSGAQETQYF. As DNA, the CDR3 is TGTGCCAGCAGCTCTAGCGGGGCGCAAGAGACCCAGTACTTC.

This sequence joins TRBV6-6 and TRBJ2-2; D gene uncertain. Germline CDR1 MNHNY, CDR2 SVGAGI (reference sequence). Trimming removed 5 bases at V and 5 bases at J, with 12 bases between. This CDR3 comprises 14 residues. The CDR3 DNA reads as TGTGCCAGCAGTGCCTCTTCGTCGACCGGGGAGCTGTTTTTT. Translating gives CASSASSSTGELFF.

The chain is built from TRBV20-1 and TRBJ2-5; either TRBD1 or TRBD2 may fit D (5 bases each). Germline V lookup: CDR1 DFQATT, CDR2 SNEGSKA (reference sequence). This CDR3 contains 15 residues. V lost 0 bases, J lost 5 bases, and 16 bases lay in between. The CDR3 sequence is CSARELKGTWETQYF. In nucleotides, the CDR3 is TGCAGTGCTAGAGAGTTGAAAGGGACCTGGGAGACCCAGTACTTC.

The CDR3 bases are TGTGCCAGTAGTGAGGGACAGAGCGACTACCAGCCCCAGCATTTT. Its protein is CASSEGQSDYQPQHF. V and J are TRBV19 and TRBJ1-5, with 7 nucleotides matching TRBD1. The CDR3 has 15 residues. V shed 5 bases and J 7 bases; nucleotides not matched to a gene: 11. The V gene's germline CDR1 is LNHDA and CDR2 SQIVND (reference sequence).

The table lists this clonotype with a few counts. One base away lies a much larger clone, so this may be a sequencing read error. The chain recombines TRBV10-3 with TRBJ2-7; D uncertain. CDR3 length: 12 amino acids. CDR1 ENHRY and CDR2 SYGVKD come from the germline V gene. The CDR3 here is CVISESTYEQYF. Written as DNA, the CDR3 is TGTGTCATCAGTGAATCTACCTACGAGCAGTACTTC.

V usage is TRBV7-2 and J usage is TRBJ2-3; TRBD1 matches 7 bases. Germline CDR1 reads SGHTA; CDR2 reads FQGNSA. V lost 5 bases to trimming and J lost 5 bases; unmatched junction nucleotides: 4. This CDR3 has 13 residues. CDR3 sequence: CASSRNRGDTQYF. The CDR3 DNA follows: TGTGCCAGCAGCCGGAACAGGGGAGATACGCAGTATTTT. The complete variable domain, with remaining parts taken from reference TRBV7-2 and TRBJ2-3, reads GAGVSQSPSNKVTEKGKDVELRCDPISGHTALYWYRQSLGQGLEFLIYFQGNSAPDKSGLPSDRFSAERTGGSVSTLTIQRTQQEDSAVYLCASSRNRGDTQYFGPGTRLTVL.

The CDR3 region is CASSRVAGGIYNEQFF. CDR3 in DNA: TGTGCCAGCAGCCGAGTAGCGGGAGGAATCTACAATGAGCAGTTCTTC. The rearrangement links TRBV7-9 to TRBJ2-1; 10 nucleotides align to TRBD2. J was trimmed by 3 bases and V by 5 bases; bases with no gene match: 7. The CDR3 has 16 residues. CDR1 is SEHNR and CDR2 is FQNEAQ in the germline V gene (reference sequence). Full variable domain (outside the CDR3, taken from reference TRBV7-9 and TRBJ2-1): DTGVSQNPRHKITKRGQNVTFRCDPISEHNRLYWYRQTLGQGPEFLTYFQNEAQLEKSRLLSDRFSAERPKGSFSTLEIQRTEQGDSAMYLCASSRVAGGIYNEQFFGPGTRLTVL.

DNA of the CDR3: TGTGCCAGCAGTCACAAGCCGGGACACAGCACCGACGAGCAGTACTTC. Translated: CASSHKPGHSTDEQYF. The chain carries TRBV27 and TRBJ2-7; a weak D match, TRBD1 (6 bases). Germline V lookup: CDR1 MNHEY, CDR2 SMNVEV (reference sequence). Trimming took off 5 bases at V and 5 bases at J, with 22 bases between the two ends. The CDR3 contains 16 residues.